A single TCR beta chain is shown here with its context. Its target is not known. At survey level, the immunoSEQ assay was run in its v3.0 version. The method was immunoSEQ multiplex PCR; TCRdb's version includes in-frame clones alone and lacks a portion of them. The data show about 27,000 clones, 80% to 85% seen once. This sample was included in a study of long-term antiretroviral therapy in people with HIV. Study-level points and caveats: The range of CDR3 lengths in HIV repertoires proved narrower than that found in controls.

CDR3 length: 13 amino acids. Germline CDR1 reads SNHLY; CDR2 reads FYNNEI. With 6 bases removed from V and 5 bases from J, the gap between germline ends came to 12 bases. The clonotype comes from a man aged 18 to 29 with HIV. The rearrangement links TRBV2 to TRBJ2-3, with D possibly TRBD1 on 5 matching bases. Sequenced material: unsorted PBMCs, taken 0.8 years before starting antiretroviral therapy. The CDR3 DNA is TGTGCCAGCAGGGCAGGGTATGGAGATACGCAGTATTTT. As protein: CASRAGYGDTQYF. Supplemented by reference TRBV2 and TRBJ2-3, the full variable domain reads EPEVTQTPSHQVTQMGQEVILRCVPISNHLYFYWYRQILGQKVEFLVSFYNNEISEKSEIFDDQFSVERPDGSNFTLKIRSTKLEDSAMYFCASRAGYGDTQYFGPGTRLTVL.